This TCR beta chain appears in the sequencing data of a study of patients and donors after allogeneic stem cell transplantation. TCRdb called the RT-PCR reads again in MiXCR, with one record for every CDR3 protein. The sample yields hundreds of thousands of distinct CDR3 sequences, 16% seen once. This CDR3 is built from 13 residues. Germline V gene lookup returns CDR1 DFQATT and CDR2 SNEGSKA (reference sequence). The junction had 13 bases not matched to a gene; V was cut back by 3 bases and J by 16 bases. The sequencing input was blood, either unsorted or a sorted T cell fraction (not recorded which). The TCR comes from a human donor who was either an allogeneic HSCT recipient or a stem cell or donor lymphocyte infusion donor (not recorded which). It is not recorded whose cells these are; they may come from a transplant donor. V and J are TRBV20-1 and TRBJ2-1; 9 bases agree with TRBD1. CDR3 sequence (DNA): TGCAGTGCTAGTAGGGCCGACAGGGGGTTTAGATTCTTC. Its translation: CSASRADRGFRFF.